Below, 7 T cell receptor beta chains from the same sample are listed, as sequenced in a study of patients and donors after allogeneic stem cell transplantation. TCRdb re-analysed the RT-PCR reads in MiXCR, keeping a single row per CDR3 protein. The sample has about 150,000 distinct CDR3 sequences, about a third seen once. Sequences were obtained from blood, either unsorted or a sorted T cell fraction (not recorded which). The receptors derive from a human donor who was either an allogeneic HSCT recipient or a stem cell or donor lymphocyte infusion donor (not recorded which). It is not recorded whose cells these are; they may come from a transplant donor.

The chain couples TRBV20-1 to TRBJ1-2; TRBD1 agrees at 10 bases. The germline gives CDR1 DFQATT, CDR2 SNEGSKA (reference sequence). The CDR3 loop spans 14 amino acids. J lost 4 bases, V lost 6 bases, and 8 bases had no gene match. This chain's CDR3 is CSATPGQGTYGYTF. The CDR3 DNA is TGCAGTGCGACACCGGGACAGGGGACCTATGGCTACACCTTC.

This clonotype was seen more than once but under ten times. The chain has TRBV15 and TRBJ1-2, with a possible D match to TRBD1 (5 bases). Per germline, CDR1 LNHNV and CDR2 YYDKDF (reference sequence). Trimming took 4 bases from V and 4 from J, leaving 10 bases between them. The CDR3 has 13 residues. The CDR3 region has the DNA TGTGCCACCAGCACCCGGGGCGGCTATGGCTACACCTTC. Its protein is CATSTRGGYGYTF.

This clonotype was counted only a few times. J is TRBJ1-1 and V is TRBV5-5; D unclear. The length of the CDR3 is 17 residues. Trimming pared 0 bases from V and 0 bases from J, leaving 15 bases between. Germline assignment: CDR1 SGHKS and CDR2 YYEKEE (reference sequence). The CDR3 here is CASSLASRSPMNTEAFF. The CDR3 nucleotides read TGTGCCAGCAGCTTGGCCTCAAGGAGCCCAATGAACACTGAAGCTTTCTTT.

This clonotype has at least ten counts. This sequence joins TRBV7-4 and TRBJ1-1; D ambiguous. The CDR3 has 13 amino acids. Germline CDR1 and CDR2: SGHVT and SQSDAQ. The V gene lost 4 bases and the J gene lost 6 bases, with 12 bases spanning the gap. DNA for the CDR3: TGTGCCAGCAGCTCCCGGCAAGTGCCTGAAGCTTTCTTT. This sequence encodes CASSSRQVPEAFF.

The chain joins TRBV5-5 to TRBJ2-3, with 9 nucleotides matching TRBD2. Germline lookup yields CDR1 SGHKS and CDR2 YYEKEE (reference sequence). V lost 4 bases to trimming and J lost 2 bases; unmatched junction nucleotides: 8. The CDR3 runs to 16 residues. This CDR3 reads CASSLGTSRYTDTQYF. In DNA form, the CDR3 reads TGTGCCAGCAGCCTCGGGACTAGCAGATACACAGATACGCAGTATTTT.

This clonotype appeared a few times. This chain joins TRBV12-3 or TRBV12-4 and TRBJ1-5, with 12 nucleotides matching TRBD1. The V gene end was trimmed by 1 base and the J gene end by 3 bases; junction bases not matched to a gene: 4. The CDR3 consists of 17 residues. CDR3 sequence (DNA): TGTGCCAGCAGTTTAGGGGACAGGGGGCCCAACAATCAGCCCCAGCATTTT. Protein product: CASSLGDRGPNNQPQHF.

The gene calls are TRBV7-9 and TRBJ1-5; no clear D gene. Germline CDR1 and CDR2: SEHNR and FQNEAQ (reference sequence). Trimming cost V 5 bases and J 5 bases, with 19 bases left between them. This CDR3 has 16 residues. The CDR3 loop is CASSPSHGPLDQPQHF. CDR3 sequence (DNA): TGTGCCAGCAGCCCAAGTCACGGACCGCTAGATCAGCCCCAGCATTTT.